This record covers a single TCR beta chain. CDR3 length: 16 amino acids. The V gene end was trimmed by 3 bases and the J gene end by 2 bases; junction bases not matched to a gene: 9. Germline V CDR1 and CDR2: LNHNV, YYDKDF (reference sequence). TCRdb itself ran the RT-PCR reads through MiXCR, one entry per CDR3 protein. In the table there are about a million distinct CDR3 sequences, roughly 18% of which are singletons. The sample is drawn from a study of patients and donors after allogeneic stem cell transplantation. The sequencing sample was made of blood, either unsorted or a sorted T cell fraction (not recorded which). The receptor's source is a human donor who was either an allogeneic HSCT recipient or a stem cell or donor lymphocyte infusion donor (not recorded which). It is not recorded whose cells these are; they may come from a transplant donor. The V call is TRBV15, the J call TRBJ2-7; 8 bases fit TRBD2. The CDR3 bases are TGTGCCACCAGCAGCGGGACTAGGGGGGGGGCCTACGAGCAGTACTTC. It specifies CATSSGTRGGAYEQYF.